The 32 T cell receptor beta chains in this list originate from one sample, sequenced in a study of cytomegalovirus exposure and HLA in healthy donors. A multiplex PCR was run with 60 Vbeta primers and 13 Jbeta primers. Some clones are missing from TCRdb's copy, which holds only in-frame ones; the method was immunoSEQ multiplex PCR. Of around 150,000 clones in the sample, 70% to 90% were seen once. Sequenced sample: PBMCs. These receptors were collected from a man younger than 30 in good health and CMV-seropositive.

This chain joins TRBV5-4 and TRBJ2-3; D gene uncertain. Germline V CDR1 and CDR2: SGHNT, YYREEE (reference sequence). This CDR3 is built from 12 residues. Trimming left V 0 bases short and J 7 bases short, with 6 bases between. The DNA of the CDR3 is TGTGCCAGCAGCTTGGACCAGAATACGCAGTATTTT. Translating gives CASSLDQNTQYF.

This chain links TRBV6-5 with TRBJ2-1, with 8 bases identical to TRBD2. In germline, CDR1 is MNHEY, CDR2 SVGAGI. The CDR3 loop spans 15 amino acids. With 6 bases clipped from V and 0 bases from J, the junction kept 4 bases outside the gene matches. CDR3 bases: TGTGCCAGCAGCGCCGGGGGGGCCTCCTACAATGAGCAGTTCTTC. Translated: CASSAGGASYNEQFF.

CDR3 in amino acids: CASTRGARADEQFF. The CDR3 DNA sequence: TGCGCCAGCACCCGGGGGGCCCGAGCGGATGAGCAGTTCTTC. The chain joins TRBV5-1 to TRBJ2-1; tentatively, D is TRBD2 (7 bases). This CDR3 has 14 amino acids. V gave up 6 bases and J gave up 8 bases, with 18 bases separating them. Germline assignment: CDR1 SGHRS and CDR2 YFSETQ. The full variable domain, with the rest looked up from reference TRBV5-1 and TRBJ2-1, is KAGVTQTPRYLIKTRGQQVTLSCSPISGHRSVSWYQQTPGQGLQFLFEYFSETQRNKGNFPGRFSGRQFSNSRSEMNVSTLELGDSALYLCASTRGARADEQFFGPGTRLTVL.

This clone has a handful of counts. V gene TRBV5-6 combines with J gene TRBJ2-1, with TRBD2 matching 7 bases. CDR1 and CDR2 (germline): SGHDT, YYEEEE. This CDR3 is built from 15 residues. Germline trimming cut 2 bases from V and 9 bases from J; bases unmatched to any gene: 11. CDR3 loop: CASSFGSSGLGEQFF. In DNA form, the CDR3 reads TGTGCCAGCAGCTTTGGGTCTAGCGGTTTAGGTGAGCAGTTCTTC.

V and J are TRBV19 and TRBJ1-2; 10 positions agree with TRBD1. V shed 5 bases and J 8 bases; nucleotides not matched to a gene: 11. The CDR3 spans 15 residues. Germline CDR1 LNHDA, CDR2 SQIVND (reference sequence). CDR3 region: CASSLGQGGVRGYTF. In nucleotides, the CDR3 is TGTGCCAGTAGTCTCGGACAGGGGGGGGTTCGGGGCTACACCTTC.

V is TRBV5-6 and J is TRBJ1-2, with 10 nucleotides matching TRBD1. The CDR3 sequence is 16 residues long. Germline CDR1 reads SGHDT; CDR2 reads YYEEEE. V shed 4 bases and J 0 bases; nucleotides not matched to a gene: 6. Written as DNA, the CDR3 is TGTGCCAGCAGCACCGGACAGGGGGACTCTAACTATGGCTACACCTTC. The encoded protein is CASSTGQGDSNYGYTF.

The chain employs TRBV6-5 and TRBJ1-2, with TRBD1 matching over 10 bases. V was pared by 2 bases and J by 8 bases, with 5 bases of the junction left unmatched. The CDR3 is made up of 14 amino acids. Per the germline V gene, CDR1 is MNHEY and CDR2 is SVGAGI. CDR3 loop: CASSYHLTGGGYTF. The CDR3 region has the DNA TGTGCCAGCAGTTACCACTTGACAGGGGGCGGCTACACCTTC.

This rearrangement joins TRBV7-8 to TRBJ1-3; D ambiguous. V shed 1 base and J shed 7 bases, with 5 bases lying between them. Germline-derived CDR1 and CDR2 are SGHVS and FQNEAQ. This CDR3 region has 12 residues. The CDR3, as DNA: TGTGCCAGCAGCTTAGACAGTAACACCATATATTTT. This codes for CASSLDSNTIYF.

The gene calls are TRBV7-6 and TRBJ2-2; TRBD1 aligns across 10 bases. The CDR3 is made up of 16 amino acids. Germline V CDR1 and CDR2: SGHVS, FNYEAQ. The V and J ends lost 5 bases and 6 bases, in that order; junction bases with no gene match: 9. CDR3 nucleotide sequence: TGTGCCAGCAGCACCGACAGGGGGCGGAAGGCCGGGGAGCTGTTTTTT. Protein sequence: CASSTDRGRKAGELFF.

The chain carries TRBV6-1 and TRBJ1-1; D gene unclear. The germline V and J ends were trimmed by 1 base and 6 bases, with 6 bases remaining between them. Germline CDR1 and CDR2: MNHNS and SASEGT. This CDR3 comprises 12 residues. CDR3 protein: CASSEGVPEAFF. The DNA of the CDR3 is TGTGCCAGCAGTGAAGGCGTACCTGAAGCTTTCTTT.

The gene calls are TRBV29-1 and TRBJ2-7; D is undetermined. Germline CDR1 reads SQVTM; CDR2 reads ANQGSEA. The CDR3 contains 12 residues. V was pared by 6 bases and J by 7 bases, with 16 bases between. CDR3 amino acids: CSVALFIGEQYF. CDR3 DNA sequence: TGCAGCGTCGCTCTTTTCATCGGGGAGCAGTACTTC.

The rearrangement links TRBV9 to TRBJ2-3, with 13 bases identical to TRBD2. CDR3 length: 17 residues. V gave up 4 bases and J gave up 3 bases; unmatched junction bases: 8. CDR1 is SGDLS and CDR2 is YYNGEE in the germline V gene. The CDR3 sequence: CASSLRTSGGATDTQYF. CDR3 DNA: TGTGCCAGCAGCCTCAGAACTAGCGGGGGGGCGACAGATACGCAGTATTTT.

V and J are TRBV5-8 and TRBJ2-5; perhaps TRBD1 as D (10 bases). The CDR3 consists of 17 residues. Germline CDR1 and CDR2: SGHTS and YDEGEE. V was shortened by 4 bases and J by 2 bases, with 21 bases between the two germline ends. The CDR3 here is CASSTGTGAGGQETQYF. CDR3 in DNA: TGTGCCAGCAGCACCGGGACAGGGGCGGGGGGGCAAGAGACCCAGTACTTC.

The J gene is TRBJ2-3, the V gene TRBV4-2; no clear D gene. Germline lookup yields CDR1 LGHNA and CDR2 YNFKEQ. The CDR3 runs to 14 residues. V dropped 4 bases and J dropped 2 bases, with 10 bases sitting between them. In nucleotides, the CDR3 is TGTGCCAGCAGCCGCACCAGTTACACAGATACGCAGTATTTT. It is translated as CASSRTSYTDTQYF.

This chain uses TRBV5-6 with TRBJ1-2; D unresolved. The CDR3 spans 17 residues. V dropped 4 bases and J dropped 0 bases, with 19 bases sitting between them. Per germline, CDR1 SGHDT and CDR2 YYEEEE. The CDR3 region is CASSPVSRGPSNYGYTF. In nucleotides, the CDR3 is TGTGCCAGCAGCCCGGTATCTCGAGGGCCCTCTAACTATGGCTACACCTTC.

The V call is TRBV27, the J call TRBJ1-1; a weak D match, TRBD1 (5 bases). CDR1 is MNHEY, CDR2 SMNVEV, per germline (reference sequence). Trimming shortened V by 6 bases and J by 2 bases, and 13 bases separated the two germline ends. The CDR3 runs 14 residues. CDR3 region: CASRPNQGNTEAFF. The CDR3 coding sequence is TGTGCCAGCAGACCTAACCAGGGAAACACTGAAGCTTTCTTT.

In its sample, this clone was seen once. This chain joins TRBV6-6 and TRBJ1-4; TRBD1 matches 9 bases. There are 14 residues in the CDR3. From germline, CDR1 is MNHNY and CDR2 SVGAGI (reference sequence). V trimming: 5 bases; J trimming: 5 bases; junction bases outside the gene matches: 3. The CDR3 DNA reads as TGTGCCAGCAGTAACAGGGGGCTGAATGAAAAACTGTTTTTT. This gives the protein CASSNRGLNEKLFF.

V usage is TRBV18 and J usage is TRBJ2-5; TRBD1 is a possible D gene (6 bases). Trimming cost V 6 bases and J 2 bases, with 13 bases left between them. CDR3 size: 14 residues. The germline V gene has CDR1 KGHSH and CDR2 LQKENI. CDR3 sequence: CASSEDSRQETQYF. CDR3 nucleotides: TGTGCCAGCTCCGAGGACAGCCGGCAAGAGACCCAGTACTTC.

This clone was counted only a few times. The gene calls are TRBV5-6 and TRBJ2-1; D is undetermined. Germline values: CDR1 SGHDT, CDR2 YYEEEE. This CDR3 spans 14 amino acids. V dropped 0 bases and J dropped 5 bases, with 9 bases sitting between them. The CDR3 region is CASSLVNRDNEQFF. Here the CDR3 DNA reads TGTGCCAGCAGCTTGGTTAACCGCGACAATGAGCAGTTCTTC.

V is TRBV10-3 and J is TRBJ1-1; tentative D call: TRBD1 (6 bases). Germline assignment: CDR1 ENHRY and CDR2 SYGVKD. V was trimmed by 10 bases and J by 5 bases, leaving 17 bases between them. This CDR3 comprises 13 residues. The CDR3 DNA reads as TGTGCCACCGGACCCTTTACAGGGACTGAAGCTTTCTTT. This codes for CATGPFTGTEAFF.

The chain recombines TRBV4-1 with TRBJ2-7; D uncertain. Per germline, CDR1 MGHRA and CDR2 YSYEKL. V was cut by 4 bases and J by 2 bases, with 15 bases left in between. The CDR3 runs 15 residues. This CDR3 reads CASSPGSAATYEQYF. The CDR3 coding sequence is TGCGCCAGCAGCCCCGGGTCTGCCGCCACCTACGAGCAGTACTTC.

V is TRBV9 and J is TRBJ2-5; 10 bases line up with TRBD2. The CDR3 covers 15 residues. V was pared by 2 bases and J by 5 bases, with 6 bases of the junction left unmatched. CDR1 and CDR2 (germline): SGDLS, YYNGEE. CDR3 region: CASSVNSGGTETQYF. In DNA, the CDR3 is TGTGCCAGCAGCGTGAATAGCGGGGGGACCGAGACCCAGTACTTC.

The chain is built from TRBV7-9 and TRBJ2-3; unclear D gene. This CDR3 contains 15 residues. CDR1 is SEHNR and CDR2 is FQNEAQ in the germline V gene (reference sequence). V was cut by 3 bases and J by 4 bases, with 14 bases left in between. CDR3 in amino acids: CASSFLLEPADTQYF. The CDR3 DNA reads TGTGCCAGCAGCTTCCTACTCGAACCGGCAGATACGCAGTATTTT. Looking up the rest from reference TRBV7-9 and TRBJ2-3 gives the full variable domain: DTGVSQNPRHKITKRGQNVTFRCDPISEHNRLYWYRQTLGQGPEFLTYFQNEAQLEKSRLLSDRFSAERPKGSFSTLEIQRTEQGDSAMYLCASSFLLEPADTQYFGPGTRLTVL.

About this clone itself: Other DNA sequences in this specimen translate into the identical CDR3. This chain uses TRBV4-3 with TRBJ1-5, with D unresolved. The germline V and J ends were trimmed by 0 bases and 6 bases, with 6 bases remaining between them. CDR3 length: 13 amino acids. Germline V gene sequence: CDR1 LGHNA, CDR2 YSLEER. As DNA, the CDR3 is TGCGCCAGCAGCCAAGACCGAGGTCAGCCCCAGCATTTT. It translates to CASSQDRGQPQHF.

The chain carries TRBV10-3 and TRBJ1-5; tentatively, D is TRBD1 (5 bases). Germline V lookup: CDR1 ENHRY, CDR2 SYGVKD. The CDR3 consists of 16 residues. V lost 2 bases and J 9 bases, leaving 20 bases between the germline ends. This CDR3 reads CAISEGGRTHIGPQHF. The CDR3 DNA follows: TGTGCCATCAGTGAGGGGGGGAGGACCCACATTGGGCCCCAGCATTTT.

This clone occurred a few times. One end of the junction varies from germline; a read error may be responsible. This chain links TRBV9 with TRBJ2-5, with D tentatively TRBD1 (5 bases). The CDR3 is made up of 15 amino acids. Germline values: CDR1 SGDLS, CDR2 YYNGEE. The CDR3 here is CASSPRVTLQEAQYF. The CDR3 DNA is TGTGCCAGCAGCCCCAGGGTAACCCTACAAGAGGCCCAGTACTTC.

J is TRBJ2-1 and V is TRBV7-2; 8 nucleotides agree with TRBD2. The CDR3 covers 17 residues. The V segment lost 4 bases and the J segment 6 bases; nucleotides outside the gene matches: 14. Germline CDR1 SGHTA, CDR2 FQGNSA. In DNA form, the CDR3 reads TGTGCCAGCAGCTCAGACCACCTTAGCGGGGCAGGCAATGAGCAGTTCTTC. Amino acid sequence: CASSSDHLSGAGNEQFF.

The CDR3 region is CASSTMRGLNTEAFF. CDR3 in DNA: TGTGCCAGCAGCACCATGCGAGGGTTGAACACTGAAGCTTTCTTT. The chain uses TRBV7-2 and TRBJ1-1; D gene unclear. The CDR3 loop spans 15 amino acids. V lost 5 bases to trimming and J lost 0 bases, with 13 bases between them. The germline gives CDR1 SGHTA, CDR2 FQGNSA.

The J gene is TRBJ2-7, the V gene TRBV6-5; TRBD1 agrees at 7 bases. Germline V gives CDR1 MNHEY, CDR2 SVGAGI. The CDR3 is 13 amino acids. The ends lost 7 bases at V and 2 bases at J; junction bases unmatched: 5. The CDR3 DNA sequence: TGTGCCAGCAAACAGGGGCCCCCCTACGAGCAGTACTTC. This translates into CASKQGPPYEQYF.

V and J are TRBV29-1 and TRBJ1-5; 10 bases match TRBD1. Germline lookup yields CDR1 SQVTM and CDR2 ANQGSEA. This CDR3 has 17 amino acids. With V trimmed by 4 bases and J by 0 bases, 9 bases remained unmatched. The CDR3 bases are TGCAGCGTTGGGTCGGGACAGGGGAGTTATAGCAATCAGCCCCAGCATTTT. This translates into CSVGSGQGSYSNQPQHF.

The gene calls are TRBV6-1 and TRBJ1-5; 8 nucleotides line up with TRBD1. Germline V gene data show CDR1 as MNHNS and CDR2 as SASEGT. This CDR3 spans 13 amino acids. Germline trimming cut 8 bases from V and 3 bases from J; bases unmatched to any gene: 3. The CDR3 coding sequence is TGTGCCAGCCGGGACAGGAACAATCAGCCCCAGCATTTT. Its translation is CASRDRNNQPQHF.

The CDR3 bases are TGTGCCATCAGTGGGGCAGGGGAGACCTCAAGCTACACCTTC. Residues: CAISGAGETSSYTF. The rearrangement uses TRBV10-3 and TRBJ1-2; tentatively, D is TRBD1 (6 bases). Trimming cost V 4 bases and J 9 bases, with 18 bases left between them. The CDR3 is made up of 14 amino acids. Per the germline V gene, CDR1 is ENHRY and CDR2 is SYGVKD.